This note documents a single TCR beta chain sequence. Its matching antigen is unknown. The sample originates from a study of Ad26.COV2.S vaccination and SARS-CoV-2 variants. Broader study findings: Vaccinated and placebo-treated recipients had similar non-spike TCR breadth.

This CDR3 is built from 15 residues. V was cut by 0 bases and J by 5 bases, with 8 bases left in between. Germline V gene lookup returns CDR1 MNHEY and CDR2 SVGAGI. Treatment reported: over 15 received Ad26.COV2.S at low or high dose, single or two shots; roughly five received placebo; per-sample allocation not given. Sampling happened 63 days after the first vaccine or placebo injection. Whoever gave the sample was an adult aged 18-55 years in Boston. Here immunoSEQ multiplex PCR was the method, and the copy in TCRdb shows in-frame clones only, minus some. Found here are roughly 240,000 clones, approximately 88% of them singletons; the top ten hold 9.5% to 12%.

The J gene is TRBJ1-6, the V gene TRBV6-5; a possible D gene is TRBD1 (5 bases). This clonotype was sampled from a person between 18 and 60 years old who received the Ad26.COV2.S COVID-19 vaccine or a placebo. This specimen consisted of peripheral blood, obtained in a trial of Ad26.COV2.S vaccine versus placebo. The CDR3 region has the DNA TGTGCCAGCAGTTACTCGACGGGGGATAATTCACCCCTCCACTTT. Protein product: CASSYSTGDNSPLHF.